This TCR beta chain was observed in a study of blood T cell repertoires in COVID-19. Background on the study: Sources were T cells, B-cell-depleted T cells, or PBMCs; the material itself was cDNA or gDNA.

CDR3 length: 14 residues. V was clipped by 0 bases and J by 2 bases, with 9 bases between them. CDR1 is GTSNPN and CDR2 is SVGIG in the germline V gene (reference sequence). Participants came from about 24 US areas, aged roughly 18 to 100 years. Recovered Cohort 3 donors showed two negative PCRs, clearance, or symptom resolution. As processed by the authors: Reference gene primer amplification gave nucleated cell count estimates. Clones were sequenced by immunoSEQ multiplex PCR, and TCRdb holds only the in-frame ones, with some missing. V, J and clone size were drawn from that table, and D and trimming were deduced from the DNA. The sample has approximately 200,000 clones, 87% seen once.

The receptor comes from a man aged 25 to 40 who had recovered from COVID-19. V and J are TRBV30 and TRBJ2-3; D perhaps matches TRBD1 (6 bases). Sequenced input: PBMCs or T cells enriched from blood (not recorded which). The CDR3 DNA sequence: TGTGCCTGGAGTGTACTGGGACACACAGATACGCAGTATTTT. Amino acid sequence: CAWSVLGHTDTQYF.